This T cell receptor (beta chain) was profiled in a study of OX40 agonist ivuxolimab in advanced cancers. Overall study context: Patients were given ivuxolimab, an antibody that agonizes OX40 (CD134). Ivuxolimab was administered intravenously to patients at 0.01 to 10 mg/kg every 2 weeks.

The repertoire was sequenced with immunoSEQ multiplex PCR; TCRdb's copy has only in-frame clones and lacks some. Counted here are some 49,000 clones, 70% to 90% occurring once; the ten biggest clones make up about 48%. On this clone itself: The antigen is undetermined.

General observations from the study: CD4+ and CD8+ blood T cells expanded clonally by week 6 at 0.1 to 3.0 mg/kg.

This sequence was found in an adult with an advanced solid tumor such as melanoma, head and neck, liver or kidney cancer. The source was CD4+ or CD8+ T cells sorted from blood, collected in a trial of the OX40 agonist ivuxolimab.

CDR3 sequence (DNA): TGTGCCAGCAGCTTTGGGGGGGGCGGGTACGAGCAGTACTTC. Amino acids: CASSFGGGGYEQYF. V usage is TRBV5-8 and J usage is TRBJ2-7, with D possibly matching TRBD2 (7 bases). CDR1 SGHTS and CDR2 YDEGEE come from the germline V gene. CDR3 size: 14 residues. V was clipped by 2 bases and J by 4 bases, with 13 bases between them. Together with reference TRBV5-8 and TRBJ2-7, the CDR3 gives the full variable domain: EAGVTQSPTHLIKTRGQQATLRCSPISGHTSVYWYQQALGLGLQFLLWYDEGEERNRGNFPPRFSGRQFPNYSSELNVNALELEDSALYLCASSFGGGGYEQYFGPGTRLTVT.